Listed here are 8 T cell receptor beta chains from one sample, sequenced in a study of blood T cell repertoires in COVID-19. Clones were read by immunoSEQ multiplex PCR, and TCRdb kept only the in-frame ones, dropping some. The data hold 150,000 or so clones, with around 80% observed a single time. Sequences were obtained from PBMCs or T cells enriched from blood (not recorded which). Source of these receptors: a man in his fifties or sixties who had recovered from COVID-19.

The V and J genes are TRBV5-1 and TRBJ2-1, with TRBD2 identical over 8 bases. Germline CDR1 reads SGHRS; CDR2 reads YFSETQ. The V gene end was trimmed by 7 bases and the J gene end by 10 bases; junction bases not matched to a gene: 7. There are 12 residues in the CDR3. The CDR3 DNA sequence: TGCGCCAGCGGCCAAGCGGGGGCAGAGCAGTTCTTC. Amino acids: CASGQAGAEQFF.

The chain employs TRBV2 and TRBJ1-1; D unresolved. Germline CDR1 reads SNHLY; CDR2 reads FYNNEI. CDR3 size: 14 residues. With 1 base removed from V and 3 bases from J, the gap between germline ends came to 9 bases. The chain's CDR3 is CASSEEGGYTEAFF. The CDR3 bases are TGTGCCAGCAGTGAAGAAGGAGGATACACTGAAGCTTTCTTT.

The chain recombines TRBV11-2 with TRBJ2-1; perhaps TRBD1 as D (7 bases). Germline V gives CDR1 SGHAT, CDR2 FQNNGV. V lost 1 base, J lost 7 bases, and 14 bases lay in between. The CDR3 is made up of 15 amino acids. CDR3 in DNA: TGTGCCAGCAGCTTAGTGGGAGCAGGGGGGAATGAGCAGTTCTTC. Translating it yields CASSLVGAGGNEQFF. Drawing the rest from reference TRBV11-2 and TRBJ2-1, the complete variable domain is EAGVAQSPRYKIIEKRQSVAFWCNPISGHATLYWYQQILGQGPKLLIQFQNNGVVDDSQLPKDRFSAERLKGVDSTLKIQPAKLEDSAVYLCASSLVGAGGNEQFFGPGTRLTVL.

This chain connects TRBV27 to TRBJ2-5; 8 positions agree with TRBD1. V gave up 2 bases and J gave up 1 base; unmatched junction bases: 9. Germline V lookup: CDR1 MNHEY, CDR2 SMNVEV (reference sequence). The CDR3 sequence is 17 residues long. DNA of the CDR3: TGTGCCAGCAGTTTAGGCCCGTGGACAGGGACCCAAGAGACCCAGTACTTC. Encoded protein: CASSLGPWTGTQETQYF.

The sample holds one count of this clone. CDR3 protein: CASSPGTYSYEQYF. In nucleotides, the CDR3 is TGCGCCAGCAGCCCCGGGACTTACTCCTACGAGCAGTACTTC. The chain couples TRBV4-1 to TRBJ2-7, with a tentative D call TRBD2 (6 bases). This CDR3 is built from 14 residues. V shed 4 bases and J shed 0 bases, with 10 bases lying between them. Germline values: CDR1 MGHRA, CDR2 YSYEKL.

This clone was seen many times. The CDR3 DNA reads as TGTGCCAGCAGCGCCTCCGGGACAGGCTCCTACGAGCAGTACTTC. Its protein product is CASSASGTGSYEQYF. The rearrangement uses TRBV5-4 and TRBJ2-7, with 8 bases fitting TRBD1. This CDR3 has 15 amino acids. Germline loops: CDR1 SGHNT, CDR2 YYREEE (reference sequence). V was clipped by 4 bases and J by 0 bases; unmatched bases: 6.

V usage is TRBV3-1 (or the pseudogene TRBV3-2) and J usage is TRBJ1-3; 8 bases are a match to TRBD1. The germline CDR1 and CDR2 sequences are LGHDT and YNNKEL (reference sequence). V shed 4 bases, J shed 4 bases, and the junction held 6 bases outside the gene matches. CDR3 length: 15 amino acids. The chain's CDR3 is CASSPTGGSGNTIYF. The CDR3, as DNA: TGTGCCAGCAGCCCTACAGGGGGGTCCGGAAACACCATATATTTT.

V gene TRBV12-3 or TRBV12-4 combines with J gene TRBJ1-1; D gene uncertain. V lost 5 bases, J lost 4 bases, and 8 bases lay in between. The CDR3 sequence is 12 residues long. The CDR3 spells CASSPLSTEAFF. For the CDR3, the DNA is TGTGCCAGCAGTCCCTTGAGCACTGAAGCTTTCTTT.